This TCR beta chain was recovered during a study of T cells in Graves' hyperthyroidism and ophthalmopathy. Findings and limits, study-wide: It was a median about 6 months before onset that the model predicted ophthalmopathy.

In the case of this clonotype: The antigen is not known.

Between the trimmed V and J ends, which lost 6 bases and 8 bases, there was a span of 14 bases. There are 13 residues in the CDR3. Germline CDR1 reads DFQATT; CDR2 reads SNEGSKA (reference sequence). The CDR3 regions of TCR beta were amplified from RNA transcripts. First-round RT-PCR with HTBI primers amplified the TCR CDR3 region. TCRdb redid the calling of the multiplex PCR reads with MiXCR, one entry per CDR3 protein. The sample contains over 700,000 distinct CDR3 sequences, approximately 18% of which appear only once. The chain links TRBV20-1 to TRBJ1-6, with D tentatively TRBD1 (6 bases). Sequenced sample: blood. The sequence came from a woman between 50 and 59 years old with Graves' hyperthyroidism that later progressed to Graves' ophthalmopathy. This CDR3 is CSARGRGDSPLHF. The DNA for the CDR3 is TGCAGTGCCAGGGGACGTGGCGATTCACCCCTCCACTTT.